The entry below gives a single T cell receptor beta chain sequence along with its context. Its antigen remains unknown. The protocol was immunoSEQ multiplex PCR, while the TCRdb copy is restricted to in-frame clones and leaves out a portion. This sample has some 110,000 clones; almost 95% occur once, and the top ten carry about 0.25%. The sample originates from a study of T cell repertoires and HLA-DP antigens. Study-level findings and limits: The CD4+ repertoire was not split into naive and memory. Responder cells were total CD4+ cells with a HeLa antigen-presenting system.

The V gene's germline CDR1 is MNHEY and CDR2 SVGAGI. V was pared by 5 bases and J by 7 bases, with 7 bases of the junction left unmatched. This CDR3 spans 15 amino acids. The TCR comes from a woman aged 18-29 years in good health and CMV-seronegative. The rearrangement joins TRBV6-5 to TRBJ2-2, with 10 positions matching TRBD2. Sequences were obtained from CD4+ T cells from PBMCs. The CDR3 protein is CASSQTSGVGGELFF. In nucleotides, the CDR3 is TGTGCCAGCAGTCAAACTAGCGGGGTTGGCGGGGAGCTGTTTTTT.